Below are 24 T cell receptor beta chains sequenced from a single sample in a study of T-cell memory formation after mild COVID-19. In TCRdb, the 5' RACE reads were re-called with MiXCR into one record per CDR3 protein. The repertoire holds 300,000 to 350,000 distinct CDR3 sequences, just under 20% seen once, with 20% to 25% in the top ten. The sample was PBMCs or a T cell subset sorted from them (not recorded which). The receptor source for this set is a young man who had mild COVID-19 (a few samples of this study predate the infection). Cell type and time point are not known.

This clonotype showed up just a few times. This chain links TRBV6-2 or TRBV6-3 with TRBJ2-7; unclear D gene. The CDR3 extends over 12 amino acids. Germline V gives CDR1 MNHEY, CDR2 SVGEGT. The V end was cut by 4 bases, the J end by 3 bases, with 7 bases between. This CDR3 is CASSSVHYEQYV. CDR3 in DNA: TGTGCCAGCAGTTCCGTCCACTACGAGCAGTACGTC.

This clonotype has only one observation. V is TRBV11-2 and J is TRBJ1-5; D remains ambiguous. Germline CDR1 reads SGHAT; CDR2 reads FQNNGV. This CDR3 spans 14 amino acids. V dropped 5 bases and J dropped 0 bases, with 8 bases sitting between them. The CDR3 nucleotides are TGTGCCAGCAGCCACACAAATAGCAATCAGCCCCAGCATTTT. Translating it yields CASSHTNSNQPQHF.

This chain links TRBV19 with TRBJ1-1; D remains unclear. The CDR3 is made up of 12 amino acids. V gave up 8 bases and J gave up 3 bases, with 10 bases separating them. The germline V gene has CDR1 LNHDA and CDR2 SQIVND (reference sequence). The DNA for the CDR3 is TGTGCCAGTGCAGGTGGGTACACTGAAGCTTTCTTT. It is translated as CASAGGYTEAFF.

This clonotype was observed a few times. The rearrangement joins TRBV27 to TRBJ2-5; TRBD2 agrees at 7 bases. This CDR3 spans 14 amino acids. V dropped 6 bases and J dropped 7; count of bases not matched to a gene: 11. In germline, CDR1 is MNHEY, CDR2 SMNVEV (reference sequence). This CDR3 reads CASRPGGGPPTQYF. CDR3 in DNA: TGTGCCAGCAGGCCGGGGGGAGGACCCCCGACCCAGTACTTC.

This clonotype was seen only a few times. The rearrangement joins TRBV28 to TRBJ2-5; D unclear. V was shortened by 7 bases and J by 5 bases, with 5 bases between the two germline ends. The CDR3 loop spans 10 amino acids. Per the germline V gene, CDR1 is MDHEN and CDR2 is SYDVKM. The chain's CDR3 is CASKSETQYF. The DNA for the CDR3 is TGTGCCAGCAAGTCGGAGACCCAGTACTTC. Full variable domain (remainder filled in from reference TRBV28 and TRBJ2-5): DVKVTQSSRYLVKRTGEKVFLECVQDMDHENMFWYRQDPGLGLRLIYFSYDVKMKEKGDIPEGYSVSREKKERFSLILESASTNQTSMYLCASKSETQYFGPGTRLLVL.

In this sample, this clonotype turned up many times. The chain carries TRBV6-6 and TRBJ2-7; D possibly corresponds to TRBD2 (5 bases). Germline V gene data show CDR1 as MNHNY and CDR2 as SVGAGI (reference sequence). Trimming left V 5 bases short and J 1 base short, with 21 bases between. The length of the CDR3 is 17 residues. CDR3 DNA sequence: TGTGCCAGCAGTAGTCACGCCGGACTTACCTCTTCCTACGAGCAGTACTTC. This encodes CASSSHAGLTSSYEQYF.

In its sample, this clonotype was seen many times. This chain connects TRBV7-3 to TRBJ2-1; 12 bases are shared with TRBD2. Unmatched junction bases numbered 7, after V lost 5 bases and J lost 8 bases. In germline, CDR1 is SGHTA, CDR2 FQGTGA. The CDR3 sequence is 15 residues long. CDR3 nucleotide sequence: TGTGCCAGCAGCCCCACTAGCGGGGGGCCGGATGAGCAGTTCTTC. It yields the protein CASSPTSGGPDEQFF.

This clonotype was seen more than once but under ten times. CDR3 loop: CSARGTDSYEQYV. DNA of the CDR3: TGCAGTGCTAGGGGGACGGACTCCTACGAGCAGTACGTC. J is TRBJ2-7 and V is TRBV20-1; D possibly matches TRBD1 or TRBD2 (5 bases each). Per germline, CDR1 DFQATT and CDR2 SNEGSKA (reference sequence). The CDR3 contains 13 residues. Trimming shortened V by 3 bases and J by 0 bases, and 9 bases separated the two germline ends.

The chain joins TRBV11-2 to TRBJ2-1; D might be TRBD2 (6 bases). This CDR3 is 14 amino acids long. V was cut by 1 base and J by 10 bases, with 14 bases left in between. Germline-derived CDR1 and CDR2 are SGHAT and FQNNGV. The CDR3 DNA reads as TGTGCCAGCAGCTTAGTTGCGGGAACGAGAGAGCAGTTCTTC. It translates to CASSLVAGTREQFF.

The genes are TRBV20-1 and TRBJ1-2, with 7 bases matching TRBD1. Unmatched junction bases numbered 8, after V lost 2 bases and J lost 5 bases. CDR1 and CDR2 (germline): DFQATT, SNEGSKA (reference sequence). The CDR3 contains 14 residues. The CDR3 is CSARRRGRVYGYTF. The DNA of the CDR3 is TGCAGTGCTAGAAGGAGGGGGCGGGTTTATGGCTACACCTTC.

This clonotype was counted between two and nine times. CDR3 loop: CASSGAGAEAFF. In nucleotides, the CDR3 is TGCGCCAGCAGTGGAGCAGGGGCTGAAGCTTTCTTT. The chain is built from TRBV10-2 and TRBJ1-1; a weak D match, TRBD1 (6 bases). Germline CDR1 is WSHSY and CDR2 is SAAADI. This CDR3 spans 12 amino acids. Trimming cost V 4 bases and J 6 bases, with 9 bases left between them.

This CDR3 is CASMAERGGTQYF. The CDR3 DNA is TGCGCCAGCATGGCCGAGCGTGGGGGGACCCAGTACTTC. The chain links TRBV10-1 to TRBJ2-5, with D tentatively TRBD1 or TRBD2 (5 bases each). Per germline, CDR1 WNHNN and CDR2 SYGVQD (reference sequence). The CDR3 length is 13 residues. V was pared by 7 bases and J by 7 bases, with 16 bases between.

The chain carries TRBV4-3 and TRBJ1-1; D call uncertain. The CDR3 extends over 13 amino acids. Trimming took 0 bases from V and 8 from J, leaving 10 bases between them. Germline-derived CDR1 and CDR2 are LGHNA and YSLEER. Written as DNA, the CDR3 is TGCGCCAGCAGCCAAGACTACGTTGGGGAAGCTTTCTTT. Translated: CASSQDYVGEAFF.

This clonotype was counted a few times. The chain carries TRBV20-1 and TRBJ1-4, with D maybe TRBD1 (5 bases). Germline CDR1 DFQATT, CDR2 SNEGSKA (reference sequence). This CDR3 is built from 15 residues. The V gene lost 1 base and the J gene lost 8 bases, with 17 bases spanning the gap. CDR3 in DNA: TGCAGTGCTAGAGCGCAGCCAACGGGGGTCGAAAAACTGTTTTTT. This codes for CSARAQPTGVEKLFF.

Only a few counts were recorded for this clonotype. The chain has TRBV7-3 and TRBJ2-3; D possibly corresponds to TRBD1 (6 bases). This CDR3 is 15 amino acids long. In germline, CDR1 is SGHTA, CDR2 FQGTGA. Trimming took off 4 bases at V and 2 bases at J, with 13 bases between the two ends. The CDR3 DNA reads TGTGCCAGCAGCTCAACCGGGACACACACAGATACGCAGTATTTT. It specifies CASSSTGTHTDTQYF.

This clonotype has ten or more counts. This chain joins TRBV30 and TRBJ1-4; weak D call: TRBD1 (6 bases). The CDR3 length is 14 residues. V was trimmed by 2 bases and J by 8 bases, leaving 15 bases between them. Germline V gene sequence: CDR1 GTSNPN, CDR2 SVGIG (reference sequence). The CDR3 nucleotides are TGTGCCTGGAGTATGGAGGGGGAGAGGGAAAAACTGTTTTTT. Amino acids: CAWSMEGEREKLFF.

A few counts support this clonotype. The gene calls are TRBV6-5 and TRBJ1-1; TRBD1 might be the D (5 bases). Germline CDR1 MNHEY, CDR2 SVGAGI. The CDR3 is made up of 15 amino acids. Trimming removed 2 bases from V and 6 bases from J, with 16 bases in between. The CDR3 DNA is TGTGCCAGCAGTTACAAACTGGGGACCGGCCCTGAAGCTTTCTTT. The encoded protein is CASSYKLGTGPEAFF.

This clonotype showed up just a few times. The V gene is TRBV6-5, the J gene TRBJ2-7, with TRBD1 matching over 10 bases. Germline V gene lookup returns CDR1 MNHEY and CDR2 SVGAGI. CDR3 length: 15 amino acids. Trimming took 6 bases from V and 7 from J; bases not matched to a gene: 12. The CDR3 DNA is TGTGCCAGCAGATCCGGGACAGGGGTTTCAGAGGAGCAGTACGTC. This translates into CASRSGTGVSEEQYV.

The chain employs TRBV7-9 and TRBJ2-6; D is perhaps TRBD2 (5 bases). The CDR3 has 15 residues. The V and J ends lost 2 bases and 4 bases respectively, with 9 bases between them. Germline CDR1 and CDR2: SEHNR and FQNEAQ (reference sequence). The CDR3 nucleotides read TGTGCCAGCAGCTTACTGAGGGCCGGGGCCAACGTCCTGACTTTC. Translated: CASSLLRAGANVLTF.

This clonotype has just a few counts. The chain joins TRBV7-9 to TRBJ1-6; a weak D match, TRBD1 (6 bases). Looked up from germline, CDR1 is SEHNR and CDR2 is FQNEAQ (reference sequence). The CDR3 runs 15 residues. V was shortened by 3 bases and J by 10 bases, with 16 bases between the two germline ends. The CDR3 is CASSFSDRGNSPLHF. The CDR3 DNA reads as TGTGCCAGCAGCTTCTCGGATAGGGGGAACTCACCCCTCCACTTT.

The V gene is TRBV20-1, the J gene TRBJ2-3; perhaps TRBD2 as D (5 bases). Germline CDR1 and CDR2: DFQATT and SNEGSKA (reference sequence). The length of the CDR3 is 14 residues. V shed 0 bases and J shed 5 bases, with 12 bases lying between them. This CDR3 reads CSARDDGVGDTQYF. CDR3 nucleotide sequence: TGCAGTGCTAGAGATGACGGGGTGGGAGATACGCAGTATTTT.

In its sample, this clonotype was seen once. The V call is TRBV29-1, the J call TRBJ2-7; TRBD2 might be the D (6 bases). The V end was cut by 8 bases, the J end by 5 bases, with 16 bases between. Germline V gives CDR1 SQVTM, CDR2 ANQGSEA. The CDR3 extends over 12 amino acids. CDR3 nucleotides: TGCAGCACCGCTGGAGGGCTGGACGAGCAGTACTTC. It translates to CSTAGGLDEQYF.

This clonotype was found a few times. The chain uses TRBV23-1 and TRBJ2-1; 13 nucleotides agree with TRBD2. TRBV23-1 is treated as an ORF (open reading frame) with a function not yet certain. CDR3 size: 19 residues. V lost 6 bases to trimming and J lost 5 bases; unmatched junction nucleotides: 16. Written as DNA, the CDR3 is TGCGCCAGCAGGCCGACCGGGACTAGCGGGGCCATGATAAACAATGAGCAGTTCTTC. Translation: CASRPTGTSGAMINNEQFF.

On this clonotype: A much larger clone differs by one base, so this may be a read error. This chain joins TRBV5-1 and TRBJ2-1, with 9 bases lining up with TRBD1. Judging by the DNA end, TRBJ2-7 fits better; the J call may be wrong. CDR1 is SGHRS and CDR2 is YFSETQ in the germline V gene. The CDR3 contains 15 residues. The chain's CDR3 is CASTVPGQGQGEQYF. CDR3 nucleotide sequence: TGCGCCAGCACCGTCCCGGGACAGGGACAGGGTGAGCAGTACTTC.